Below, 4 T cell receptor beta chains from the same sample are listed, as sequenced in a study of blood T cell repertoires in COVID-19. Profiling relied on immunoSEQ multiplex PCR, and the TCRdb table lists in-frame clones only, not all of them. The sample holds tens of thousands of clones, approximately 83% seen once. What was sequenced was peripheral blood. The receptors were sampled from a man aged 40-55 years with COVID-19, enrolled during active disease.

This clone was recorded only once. The CDR3 bases are TGCAGCGTTGAAGACCCCACCGGGGTCGGCACAGATACGCAGTATTTT. Encoded protein: CSVEDPTGVGTDTQYF. V and J are TRBV29-1 and TRBJ2-3, with TRBD2 as a possible D gene (5 bases). The CDR3 consists of 16 residues. V was pared by 0 bases and J by 1 base, with 14 bases between. The V gene's germline CDR1 is SQVTM and CDR2 ANQGSEA.

This chain's CDR3 is CASRQGKLVNYGYTF. The CDR3 DNA reads TGTGCCAGCCGACAGGGAAAATTAGTTAACTATGGCTACACCTTC. This chain connects TRBV5-3 to TRBJ1-2; TRBD1 agrees at 7 bases. TRBV5-3 is labeled an ORF, and its function is uncertain. The V and J ends lost 8 bases and 1 base, in that order; junction bases with no gene match: 11. The CDR3 length is 15 residues.

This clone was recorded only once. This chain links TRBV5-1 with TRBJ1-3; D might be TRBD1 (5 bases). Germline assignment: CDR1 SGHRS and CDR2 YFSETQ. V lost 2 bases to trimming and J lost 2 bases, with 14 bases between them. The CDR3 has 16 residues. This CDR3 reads CASSLTGSRTGNTIYF. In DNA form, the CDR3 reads TGCGCCAGCAGCTTAACAGGTTCGCGGACTGGAAACACCATATATTTT.

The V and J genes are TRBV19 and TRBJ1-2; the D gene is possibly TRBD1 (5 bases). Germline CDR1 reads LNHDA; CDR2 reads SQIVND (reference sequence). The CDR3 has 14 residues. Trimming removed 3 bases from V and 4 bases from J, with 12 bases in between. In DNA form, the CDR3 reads TGTGCCAGTAGTATCCGGGGGATTACCTATGGCTACACCTTC. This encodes CASSIRGITYGYTF.